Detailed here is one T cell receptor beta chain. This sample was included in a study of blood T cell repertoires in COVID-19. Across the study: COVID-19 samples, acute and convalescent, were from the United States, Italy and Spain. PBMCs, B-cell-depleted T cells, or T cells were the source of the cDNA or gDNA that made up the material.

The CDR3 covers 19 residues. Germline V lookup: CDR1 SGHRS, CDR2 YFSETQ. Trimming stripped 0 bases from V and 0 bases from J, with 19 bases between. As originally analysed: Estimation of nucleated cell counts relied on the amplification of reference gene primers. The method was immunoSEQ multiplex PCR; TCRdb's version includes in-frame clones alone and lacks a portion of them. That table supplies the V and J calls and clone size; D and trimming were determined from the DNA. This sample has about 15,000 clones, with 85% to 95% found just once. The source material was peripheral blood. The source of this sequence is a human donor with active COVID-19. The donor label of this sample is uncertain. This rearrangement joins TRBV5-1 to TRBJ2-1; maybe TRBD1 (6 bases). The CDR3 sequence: CASSLGISGDKSSYNEQFF. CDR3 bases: TGCGCCAGCAGCTTGGGCATATCTGGGGACAAAAGCTCCTACAATGAGCAGTTCTTC.